This T cell receptor (beta chain) was retrieved from a study of a mutant IDH1 vaccine in newly diagnosed glioma. Overall study: Patients underwent eight vaccinations, which took place in weeks 1, 3, 5, 7, 11, 15, 19 and 23.

The count of this clone is one. Antigen unknown. Time point indicated: week 11, during vaccination. In the vaccine, a single dose held 300 ug of the mutant IDH1 20-mer peptide, along with topical imiquimod. Each astrocytoma in the donors was new, WHO grade 3 or 4, IDH1-mutant and ATRX-lost. Germline loops: CDR1 SGDLS, CDR2 YYNGEE. This CDR3 contains 14 residues. V was pared by 0 bases and J by 0 bases, with 6 bases between. Profiling relied on immunoSEQ multiplex PCR, and the TCRdb table lists in-frame clones only, not all of them. Among 31,000 or so clones listed, around 82% were seen once. The chain recombines TRBV9 with TRBJ1-2; D gene ambiguous. The clonotype was recovered from a man aged 30 to 39 with glioma. This specimen was PBMCs, taken from a glioma patient whose treatment included an IDH1 peptide vaccine. The CDR3 DNA reads TGTGCCAGCAGCGTAGGGCGGACTAACTATGGCTACACCTTC. It yields the protein CASSVGRTNYGYTF.